This entry is about one T cell receptor beta chain. The data originate from a study of blood T cell repertoires in COVID-19. For the study at large: COVID-19 samples collected from the United States, Italy and Spain covered acute and convalescent phases. PBMCs, B-cell-depleted T cells, or T cells were the source of the cDNA or gDNA that made up the material.

Original methodology: From reference gene primer amplification, estimates of nucleated cell counts were derived. Repertoires were generated with immunoSEQ multiplex PCR, while TCRdb's copy carries only in-frame clones and drops some. V and J calls and clone size are copied from that table; D and trimming were computed from the DNA. This sample carries fewer than 250,000 clones, 70% to 90% of them seen once, and the ten largest clones take around 0.89%. The CDR3 consists of 14 residues. Trimming left V 2 bases short and J 0 bases short, with 8 bases between. Germline loops: CDR1 SGHDT, CDR2 YYEEEE. The V gene is TRBV5-6, the J gene TRBJ2-5; D call uncertain. Sequenced input: peripheral blood. The TCR comes from a man aged 35 to 55 with acute or convalescent COVID-19. The CDR3 loop is CASSLSGYQETQYF. The CDR3 coding sequence is TGTGCCAGCAGCTTAAGTGGCTACCAAGAGACCCAGTACTTC.